The 6 T cell receptor beta chains in this list originate from one sample, sequenced in a study of T cell repertoires in cytomegalovirus infection. Each CDR3 protein is one row after TCRdb ran MiXCR on the reads. The data show about 450,000 distinct CDR3 sequences, with roughly 30% seen just once and about 13% held by the top ten. Sequencing was performed on PBMCs. Receptors originate from a human donor in good health (CMV status not recorded). Some clones in this sample may be carry-over from other donors' samples.

This clonotype was detected only a few times. The chain links TRBV7-9 to TRBJ1-1; D may be TRBD1 (5 bases). CDR1 is SEHNR, CDR2 FQNEAQ, per germline (reference sequence). Trimming took 5 bases from V and 4 from J, leaving 17 bases between them. The CDR3 runs 15 residues. The CDR3: CASSAGIGTLTEAFF. DNA of the CDR3: TGTGCCAGCAGCGCTGGGATCGGGACCCTCACTGAAGCTTTCTTT.

The gene calls are TRBV24-1 and TRBJ2-1, with 11 bases identical to TRBD2. Per the germline V gene, CDR1 is KGHDR and CDR2 is SFDVKD. Trimming at V came to 4 bases and at J to 14 bases, leaving 12 bases not matched to a gene. This CDR3 spans 15 amino acids. CDR3 region: CATSEGGTSGPVKFF. In DNA, the CDR3 is TGTGCCACCAGTGAAGGAGGGACTAGCGGCCCCGTGAAGTTCTTC.

This clonotype has a handful of counts. This chain uses TRBV27 with TRBJ2-3, with 8 bases identical to TRBD2. CDR1 is MNHEY and CDR2 is SMNVEV in the germline V gene (reference sequence). J gave up 8 bases and V 3 bases, and 7 bases lay outside the gene matches. The CDR3 contains 14 residues. CDR3: CASSFGGGQGTQYF. The CDR3 DNA is TGTGCCAGCAGTTTCGGGGGGGGCCAGGGTACGCAGTATTTT.

The J gene is TRBJ2-5, the V gene TRBV7-9; possible D gene TRBD1, 6 bases. Trimming took off 5 bases at V and 5 bases at J, with 21 bases between the two ends. This CDR3 has 16 residues. Germline V gives CDR1 SEHNR, CDR2 FQNEAQ (reference sequence). Here the CDR3 DNA reads TGTGCCAGCAGCCAAAACAGGGAGCGCGAAGAGGAGACCCAGTACTTC. This encodes CASSQNREREEETQYF.

The chain carries TRBV11-2 and TRBJ1-2; tentative D call: TRBD1 (5 bases). The germline CDR1 and CDR2 sequences are SGHAT and FQNNGV. This CDR3 comprises 15 residues. V shed 0 bases and J shed 4 bases, with 12 bases lying between them. CDR3 in DNA: TGTGCCAGCAGCTTAGATTTCGGGACTAGCTATGGCTACACCTTC. Its protein is CASSLDFGTSYGYTF.

This clonotype was recorded at least ten times. V is TRBV7-6 and J is TRBJ2-5; the D is unclear. The V gene lost 3 bases and the J gene lost 2 bases, with 7 bases spanning the gap. CDR1 is SGHVS and CDR2 is FNYEAQ in the germline V gene. The CDR3 length is 13 residues. CDR3 bases: TGTGCCAGCAGCTTGTTATATCAAGAGACCCAGTACTTC. This encodes CASSLLYQETQYF.